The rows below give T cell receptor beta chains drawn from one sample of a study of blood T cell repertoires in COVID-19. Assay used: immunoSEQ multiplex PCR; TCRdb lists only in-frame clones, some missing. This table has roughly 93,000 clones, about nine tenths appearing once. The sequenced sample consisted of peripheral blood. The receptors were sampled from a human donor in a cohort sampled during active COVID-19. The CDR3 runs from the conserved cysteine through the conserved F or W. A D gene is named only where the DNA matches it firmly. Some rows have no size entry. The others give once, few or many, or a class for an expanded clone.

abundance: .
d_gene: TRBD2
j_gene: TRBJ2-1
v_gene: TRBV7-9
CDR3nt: TGTGCCAGCAGCTTAGAGCGGGAGAGGTCTGAGCAGTTCTTC
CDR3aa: CASSLERERSEQFF

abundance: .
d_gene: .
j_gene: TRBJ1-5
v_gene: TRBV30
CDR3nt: TGTGCCTGGCGGGGCCCGGGGGGAGGGGCCCAGCATTTT
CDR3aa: CAWRGPGGGAQHF

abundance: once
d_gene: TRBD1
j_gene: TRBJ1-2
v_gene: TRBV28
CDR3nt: TGTGCCAGCAGTTTACTCCGGACAGGGAAGGGGGTAGGTGGCTACACCTTC
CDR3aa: CASSLLRTGKGVGGYTF

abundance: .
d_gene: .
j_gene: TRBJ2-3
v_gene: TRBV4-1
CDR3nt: TGCGCCAGCAGCCAAGATCAGACAGACCCTAGCACAGATACGCAGTATTTT
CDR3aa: CASSQDQTDPSTDTQYF

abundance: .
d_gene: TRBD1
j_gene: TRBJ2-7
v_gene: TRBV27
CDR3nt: TGTGCCAGCAGTCCCGGGACAGGGCTCTCCTACGAGCAGTACTTC
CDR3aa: CASSPGTGLSYEQYF

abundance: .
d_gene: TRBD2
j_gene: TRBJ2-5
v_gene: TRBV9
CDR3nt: TGTGCCAGCAGCATCGGACTAGCGGGAGGCCAAGAGACCCAGTACTTC
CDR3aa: CASSIGLAGGQETQYF

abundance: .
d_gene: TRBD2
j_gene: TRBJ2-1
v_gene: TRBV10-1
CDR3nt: TGCGCCAGCAGTGAGTCGAAAGATCCGCTACAGCGGGAGGAGAATGAGCAGTTCTTC
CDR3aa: CASSESKDPLQREENEQFF

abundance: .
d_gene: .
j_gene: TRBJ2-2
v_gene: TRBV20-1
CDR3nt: TGCAGTGCTAGTGCTCAGGGAACCGGGGAGCTGTTTTTT
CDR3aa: CSASAQGTGELFF

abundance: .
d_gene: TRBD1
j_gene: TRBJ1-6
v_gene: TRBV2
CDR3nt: TGTGCCAGCAGAATGGAAGGACAGGGTCACTCACCCCTCCACTTT
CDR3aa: CASRMEGQGHSPLHF

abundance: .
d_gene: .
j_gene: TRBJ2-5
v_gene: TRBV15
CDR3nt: TGTGCCACCAGCAGAGAGGACAGAGGCGCGACCCAGTACTTC
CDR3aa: CATSREDRGATQYF

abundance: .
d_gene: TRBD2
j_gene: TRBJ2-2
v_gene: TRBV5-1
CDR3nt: TGCGCCAGCAGCTCACTAGCGGGAGGAGCGAACACCGGGGAGCTGTTTTTT
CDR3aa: CASSSLAGGANTGELFF

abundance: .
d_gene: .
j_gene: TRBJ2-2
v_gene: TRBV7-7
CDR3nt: TGTGCTAGCAGCCCCGGGACTTTAAACACCGGGGAGCTGTTTTTT
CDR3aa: CASSPGTLNTGELFF

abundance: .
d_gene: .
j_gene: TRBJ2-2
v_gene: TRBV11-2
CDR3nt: TGTGCCAGCAGCCCAGGGGTAAACACCGGGGAGCTGTTTTTT
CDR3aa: CASSPGVNTGELFF

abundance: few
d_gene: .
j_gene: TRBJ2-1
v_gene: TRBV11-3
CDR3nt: TGTGCCAGCAGCTTAGATTTGGGGGCCGAGCAGTTCTTC
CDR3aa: CASSLDLGAEQFF

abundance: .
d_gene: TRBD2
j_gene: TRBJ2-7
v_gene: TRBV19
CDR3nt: TGTGCCAGTAGTGCGGGAGGGGGGCCCGACGAGCAGTACTTC
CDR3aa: CASSAGGGPDEQYF